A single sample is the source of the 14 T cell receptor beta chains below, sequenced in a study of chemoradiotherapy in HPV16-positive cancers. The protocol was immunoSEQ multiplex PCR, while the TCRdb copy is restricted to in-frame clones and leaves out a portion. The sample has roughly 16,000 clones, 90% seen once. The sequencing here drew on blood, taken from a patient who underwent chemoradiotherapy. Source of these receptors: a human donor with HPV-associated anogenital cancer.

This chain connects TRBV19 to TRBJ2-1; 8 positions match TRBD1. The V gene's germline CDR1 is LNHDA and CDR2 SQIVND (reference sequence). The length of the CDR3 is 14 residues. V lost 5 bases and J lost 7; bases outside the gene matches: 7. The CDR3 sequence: CASSVQGALNEQFF. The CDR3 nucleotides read TGTGCCAGTAGTGTGCAGGGGGCCCTTAATGAGCAGTTCTTC.

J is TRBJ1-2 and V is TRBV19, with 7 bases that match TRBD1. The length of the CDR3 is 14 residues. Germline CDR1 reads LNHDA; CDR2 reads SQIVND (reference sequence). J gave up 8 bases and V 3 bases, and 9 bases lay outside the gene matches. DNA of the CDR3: TGTGCCAGTAGTATGGAACAGGGGCTCGCAGGCTACACCTTC. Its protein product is CASSMEQGLAGYTF.

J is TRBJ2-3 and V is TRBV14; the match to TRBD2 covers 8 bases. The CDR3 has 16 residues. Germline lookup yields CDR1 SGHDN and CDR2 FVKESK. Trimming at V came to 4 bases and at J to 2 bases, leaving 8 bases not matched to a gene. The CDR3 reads CASSPTGGGDTDTQYF. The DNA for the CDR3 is TGTGCCAGCAGCCCCACCGGGGGGGGAGACACAGATACGCAGTATTTT.

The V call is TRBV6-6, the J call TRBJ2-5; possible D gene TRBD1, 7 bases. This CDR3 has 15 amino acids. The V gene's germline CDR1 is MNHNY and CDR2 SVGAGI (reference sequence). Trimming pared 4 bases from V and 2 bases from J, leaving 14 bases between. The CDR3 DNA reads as TGTGCCAGCAGTTTGTTCAGGGGGAGGCAAGAGACCCAGTACTTC. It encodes CASSLFRGRQETQYF.

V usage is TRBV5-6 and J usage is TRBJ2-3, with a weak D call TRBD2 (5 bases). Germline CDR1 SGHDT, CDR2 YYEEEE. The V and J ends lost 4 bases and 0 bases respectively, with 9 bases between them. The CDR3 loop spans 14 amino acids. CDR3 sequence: CASSIGISTDTQYF. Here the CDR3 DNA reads TGTGCCAGCAGCATCGGGATTAGCACAGATACGCAGTATTTT.

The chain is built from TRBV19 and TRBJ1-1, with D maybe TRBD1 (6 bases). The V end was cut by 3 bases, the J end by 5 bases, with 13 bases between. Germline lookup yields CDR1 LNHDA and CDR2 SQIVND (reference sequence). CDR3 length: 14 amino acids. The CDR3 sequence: CASSIRGGGTEAFF. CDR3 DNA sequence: TGTGCCAGTAGTATCAGAGGGGGGGGTACTGAAGCTTTCTTT.

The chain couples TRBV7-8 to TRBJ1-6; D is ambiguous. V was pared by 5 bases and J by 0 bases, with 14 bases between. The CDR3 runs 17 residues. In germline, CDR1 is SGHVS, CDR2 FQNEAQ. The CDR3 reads CASSLDLSSSYNSPLHF. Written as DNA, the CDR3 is TGTGCCAGCAGCCTAGACTTGTCGAGCTCCTATAATTCACCCCTCCACTTT.

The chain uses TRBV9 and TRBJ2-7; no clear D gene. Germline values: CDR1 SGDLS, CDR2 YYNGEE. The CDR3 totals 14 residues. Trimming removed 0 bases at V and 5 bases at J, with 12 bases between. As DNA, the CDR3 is TGTGCCAGCAGCGTAGGTCAATCCAGCGACGAGCAGTACTTC. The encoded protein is CASSVGQSSDEQYF.

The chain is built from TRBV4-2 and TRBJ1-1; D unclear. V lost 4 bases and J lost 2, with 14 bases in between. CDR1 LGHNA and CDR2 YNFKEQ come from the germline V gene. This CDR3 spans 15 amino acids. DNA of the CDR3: TGTGCCAGCAGCCGAATCTTCGGCGGAAACACTGAAGCTTTCTTT. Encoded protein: CASSRIFGGNTEAFF.

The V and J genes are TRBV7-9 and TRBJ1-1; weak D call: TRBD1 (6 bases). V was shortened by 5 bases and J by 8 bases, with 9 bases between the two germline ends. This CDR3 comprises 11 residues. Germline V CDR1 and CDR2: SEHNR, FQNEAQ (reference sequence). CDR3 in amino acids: CASSQGQEAFF. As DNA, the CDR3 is TGTGCCAGCAGCCAGGGACAAGAAGCTTTCTTT.

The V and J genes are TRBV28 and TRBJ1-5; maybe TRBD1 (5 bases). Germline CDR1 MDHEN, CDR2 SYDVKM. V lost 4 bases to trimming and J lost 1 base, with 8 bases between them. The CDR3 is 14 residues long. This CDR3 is CASSSGLSNQPQHF. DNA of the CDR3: TGTGCCAGCAGTTCAGGGTTAAGCAATCAGCCCCAGCATTTT.

In nucleotides, the CDR3 is TGTGCCAGCAGTGACAACAGGGGGCTGCGTAACATTCAGTACTTC. Translating it yields CASSDNRGLRNIQYF. The chain is built from TRBV6-1 and TRBJ2-4, with 9 positions matching TRBD1. V was pared by 3 bases and J by 7 bases, with 7 bases of the junction left unmatched. The CDR3 has 15 residues. Germline loops: CDR1 MNHNS, CDR2 SASEGT.

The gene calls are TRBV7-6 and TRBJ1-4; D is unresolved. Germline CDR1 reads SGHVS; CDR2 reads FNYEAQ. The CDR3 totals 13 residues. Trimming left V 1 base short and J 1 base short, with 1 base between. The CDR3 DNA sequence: TGTGCCAGCAGCTTAGTAACTAATGAAAAACTGTTTTTT. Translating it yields CASSLVTNEKLFF.

The CDR3 bases are TGTGCCAGCAGTGAAAGAATGAACACTGAAGCTTTCTTT. This codes for CASSERMNTEAFF. The J gene is TRBJ1-1, the V gene TRBV6-5, with no clear D. V was shortened by 5 bases and J by 0 bases, with 7 bases between the two germline ends. Per the germline V gene, CDR1 is MNHEY and CDR2 is SVGAGI. The CDR3 runs 13 residues.